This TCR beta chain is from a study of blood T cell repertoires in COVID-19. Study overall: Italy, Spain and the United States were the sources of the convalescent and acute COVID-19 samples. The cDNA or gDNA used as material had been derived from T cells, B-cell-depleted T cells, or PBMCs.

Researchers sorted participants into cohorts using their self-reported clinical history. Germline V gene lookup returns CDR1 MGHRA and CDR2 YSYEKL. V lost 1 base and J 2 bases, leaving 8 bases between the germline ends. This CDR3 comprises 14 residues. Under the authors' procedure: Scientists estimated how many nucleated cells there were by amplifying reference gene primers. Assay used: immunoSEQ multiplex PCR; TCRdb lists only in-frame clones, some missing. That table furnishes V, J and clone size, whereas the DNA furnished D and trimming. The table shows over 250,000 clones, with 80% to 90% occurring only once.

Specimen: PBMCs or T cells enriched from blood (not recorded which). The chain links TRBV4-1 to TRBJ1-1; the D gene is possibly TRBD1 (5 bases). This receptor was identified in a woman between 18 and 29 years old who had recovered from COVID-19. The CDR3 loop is CASSQGQGNTEAFF. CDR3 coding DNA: TGCGCCAGCAGCCAAGGGCAGGGTAACACTGAAGCTTTCTTT.